This T cell receptor (beta chain) was recorded in a study of somatic mutations in cytotoxic T cells in rheumatoid arthritis. Across the study: Flow sorting of some V beta antibody-stained T cells reached nearly 100% purity, with V beta1+ cells also TCRB-sequenced.

The CDR3 is 12 residues long. V gave up 5 bases and J gave up 7 bases; unmatched junction bases: 6. Germline CDR1 and CDR2: SGHKS and YYEKEE (reference sequence). Positive selection using magnetic beads isolated the CD4+ and CD8+ cells (purity was checked by flow cytometry). Points on this clone: Its antigen is currently unknown.

Measured with immunoSEQ multiplex PCR; TCRdb has only the in-frame clones, and not every one. Of about 3,000 clones in the sample, roughly 90% were seen once. Study findings and constraints: Among 50 to 75 patients, under ten showed a largest CD8+ clone that surpassed 20% of CD8+ cells.

The sequencing sample was made of CD8+ T cells sorted from blood. The chain employs TRBV5-5 and TRBJ2-7, with TRBD1 matching 7 bases. This sequence originates from a woman aged 18-35 years with rheumatoid arthritis. CDR3 protein: CASSWTGEEQYF. CDR3 nucleotide sequence: TGTGCCAGCAGTTGGACAGGAGAAGAGCAGTACTTC.